The 19 T cell receptor beta chains listed next were all sequenced from one sample in a study of T cells expressing NK-cell markers (dated by TCRdb to about 2020). The method behind the library was 5' RACE. These reads were obtained on an Illumina HiSeq 2000. TCRdb reprocessed the raw reads; every CDR3 protein sequence is a single record, and DNA is not supplied. This sample's table has entries for 350,000 to 450,000 distinct CDR3 sequences. The ten largest clones capture roughly 5.2% of the sample. Material for sequencing was blood T cells: a sorted CD56 or NKG2C T cell subset, CD4+ or CD8+ T cells, or bulk PBMC T cells (not recorded which). These receptors were collected from a man between 18 and 69 years old in good health.

The gene calls are TRBV12-3 or TRBV12-4 and TRBJ2-2; TCRdb names TRBD2, which stays unverified in the absence of DNA. The CDR3 is 17 amino acids. The CDR3 here is CASSSPRAGINTGELFF.

The chain employs TRBV20-1 and TRBJ1-6; there is no DNA to check the TCRdb D call of TRBD1. This CDR3 has 14 residues. Germline CDR1 DFQATT, CDR2 SNEGSKA (reference sequence). CDR3 in amino acids: CSGGFEDLNSPLHF.

The chain combines TRBV20-1 with TRBJ2-3; TCRdb proposes TRBD1, but this gene call is untestable without DNA. Germline V gives CDR1 DFQATT, CDR2 SNEGSKA (reference sequence). The CDR3 spans 13 residues. This CDR3 is CSACRDRGDTQYF.

The V gene is TRBV6-2 or TRBV6-3, the J gene TRBJ2-5; TCRdb selects TRBD1, and the lack of DNA leaves this call unchecked. The CDR3 has 15 amino acids. Looked up from germline, CDR1 is MNHEY and CDR2 is SVGEGT. The CDR3 loop reads CASSSPLDRGETQYF.

This chain links TRBV20-1 with TRBJ1-5. Germline loops: CDR1 DFQATT, CDR2 SNEGSKA (reference sequence). The CDR3 runs 16 residues. CDR3 region: CSARSAGGGFNQPQHF.

The V call is TRBV7-6, the J call TRBJ2-2; the D gene TCRdb calls, TRBD1, cannot be checked with no DNA. The germline V gene encodes CDR1 SGHVS and CDR2 FNYEAQ. The CDR3 has 16 amino acids. The CDR3 sequence: CASSTRTGQNTGELFF. The variable domain in full, with the rest retrieved from reference TRBV7-6 and TRBJ2-2, is GAGVSQSPRYKVTKRGQDVALRCDPISGHVSLYWYRQALGQGPEFLTYFNYEAQQDKSGLPNDRFSAERPEGSISTLTIQRTEQRDSAMYRCASSTRTGQNTGELFFGEGSRLTVL.

V gene TRBV16 combines with J gene TRBJ2-7; TCRdb selects TRBD2, and the lack of DNA leaves this call unchecked. The CDR3 spans 14 residues. The germline gives CDR1 KGHSY, CDR2 FQNENV. Here the CDR3 reads CASSQQRGGTQQYF.

The J gene is TRBJ2-7, the V gene TRBV7-8; absent DNA, TCRdb's TRBD2 call cannot be checked. CDR1 and CDR2 (germline): SGHVS, FQNEAQ. This CDR3 has 19 residues. The chain's CDR3 is CASSLASGLAGGFTYEQYF.

The chain recombines TRBV7-2 with TRBJ1-4. The CDR3 totals 15 residues. The germline V gene encodes CDR1 SGHTA and CDR2 FQGNSA. CDR3: CASSLAYGNNEKLFF.

The CDR3 sequence is CASSKGPGSTEAFF. The V call is TRBV7-9, the J call TRBJ1-1. The CDR3 extends over 14 amino acids. The germline V gene encodes CDR1 SEHNR and CDR2 FQNEAQ (reference sequence). The entire variable domain, with the rest obtained from reference TRBV7-9 and TRBJ1-1, is as follows: DTGVSQNPRHKITKRGQNVTFRCDPISEHNRLYWYRQTLGQGPEFLTYFQNEAQLEKSRLLSDRFSAERPKGSFSTLEIQRTEQGDSAMYLCASSKGPGSTEAFFGQGTRLTVV.

V gene TRBV18 combines with J gene TRBJ2-6. Germline loops: CDR1 KGHSH, CDR2 LQKENI. The CDR3 has 17 amino acids. CDR3 protein: CASSTRGGTSGANVLTF.

This rearrangement joins TRBV6-1 to TRBJ2-3; TCRdb's D call, TRBD2, is unchecked because there is no DNA. In germline, CDR1 is MNHNS, CDR2 SASEGT. This CDR3 is 16 amino acids long. The CDR3 reads CASSEGLAGGFDTQYF.

The J gene is TRBJ2-2, the V gene TRBV11-2; TCRdb outputs TRBD2, but without DNA this stays unchecked. Germline V gene sequence: CDR1 SGHAT, CDR2 FQNNGV. This CDR3 comprises 18 residues. The CDR3 is CASSLGGLAARNTGELFF.

V usage is TRBV7-8 and J usage is TRBJ2-7. Germline V gene sequence: CDR1 SGHVS, CDR2 FQNEAQ. The CDR3 has 16 residues. The CDR3 region is CASSSHRGKPSYEQYF.

The rearrangement links TRBV6-5 to TRBJ2-3. Per germline, CDR1 MNHEY and CDR2 SVGAGI. CDR3 length: 16 residues. The CDR3 loop reads CASSYSTGFSTDTQYF.

The V and J genes are TRBV27 and TRBJ2-2; the D call of TRBD2 rests on TCRdb alone, since no DNA is present to check it. Germline CDR1 and CDR2: MNHEY and SMNVEV (reference sequence). The CDR3 runs to 16 residues. The chain's CDR3 is CASSPYSRGGSGELFF.

The chain employs TRBV18 and TRBJ2-1; the TCRdb call, TRBD1, lacks DNA for checking. CDR3 length: 16 residues. The germline CDR1 and CDR2 sequences are KGHSH and LQKENI. CDR3 protein: CASSPRQGRGYNEQFF.

The V and J genes are TRBV2 and TRBJ2-3; TCRdb reports TRBD2, a call that lacks DNA to check it against. Germline lookup yields CDR1 SNHLY and CDR2 FYNNEI. This CDR3 spans 16 amino acids. The CDR3 protein is CASSKGPPGGGDTQYF.

This chain links TRBV5-1 with TRBJ1-2; TCRdb selects TRBD1, and the lack of DNA leaves this call unchecked. Germline V gives CDR1 SGHRS, CDR2 YFSETQ. The CDR3 extends over 13 amino acids. CDR3: CASSSGQGISYTF.